This is a list of T cell receptor beta chains from one sample in a study of cytomegalovirus exposure and HLA in healthy donors. Clones were sequenced by immunoSEQ multiplex PCR, and TCRdb holds only the in-frame ones, with some missing. The sample lists about 100,000 clones; around 75% were seen once. Source material: PBMCs. The receptors here all came from a male donor in good health and CMV-seropositive. Each CDR3 is given with its conserved first and last residue. D genes are given only for firm matches. Clone sizes are given selectively: once, few, many, or a class where the clone is expanded.

V gene,clone size,J gene,D gene,CDR3 protein,CDR3 DNA
TRBV5-1,once,TRBJ2-7,.,CASSLAYEQYF,TGCGCCAGCAGCTTGGCTTACGAGCAGTACTTC
TRBV4-3,once,TRBJ2-1,TRBD1,CASSQDNGDRVNEQFF,TGCGCCAGCAGCCAAGATAATGGAGACAGGGTGAATGAGCAGTTCTTC
TRBV15,.,TRBJ2-3,TRBD2,CATSRDGASGGAPDTQYF,TGTGCCACCAGCAGAGATGGGGCTAGCGGGGGGGCCCCAGATACGCAGTATTTT
TRBV4-3,many,TRBJ2-2,TRBD1,CASSQDSTGGHNGELFF,TGCGCCAGCAGCCAAGACAGTACAGGGGGGCATAACGGGGAGCTGTTTTTT
TRBV4-1,.,TRBJ1-1,TRBD1,CASSRSYRDRGNTEAFF,TGCGCCAGCAGCCGCTCATATAGGGACAGGGGGAACACTGAAGCTTTCTTT
TRBV5-6,.,TRBJ1-3,TRBD1,CASSLVSDRGGYTIYF,TGTGCCAGCAGCTTGGTCTCGGACAGGGGAGGGTACACCATATATTTT
TRBV25-1,few,TRBJ2-4,TRBD1,CASSHSGDSRANIQYF,TGTGCCAGCAGTCACTCAGGGGACAGCCGTGCAAACATTCAGTACTTC
TRBV5-6,.,TRBJ2-3,.,CASSDRLRPDTQYF,TGTGCCAGCAGCGACCGACTGCGCCCGGATACGCAGTATTTT
TRBV29-1,many,TRBJ1-2,TRBD1,CSAATGGIFGYTF,TGCAGCGCTGCGACAGGGGGTATTTTCGGCTACACCTTC
TRBV6-1,.,TRBJ2-7,.,CASSNLVGAGEQYF,TGTGCCAGCAGTAATCTAGTGGGGGCCGGCGAGCAGTACTTC